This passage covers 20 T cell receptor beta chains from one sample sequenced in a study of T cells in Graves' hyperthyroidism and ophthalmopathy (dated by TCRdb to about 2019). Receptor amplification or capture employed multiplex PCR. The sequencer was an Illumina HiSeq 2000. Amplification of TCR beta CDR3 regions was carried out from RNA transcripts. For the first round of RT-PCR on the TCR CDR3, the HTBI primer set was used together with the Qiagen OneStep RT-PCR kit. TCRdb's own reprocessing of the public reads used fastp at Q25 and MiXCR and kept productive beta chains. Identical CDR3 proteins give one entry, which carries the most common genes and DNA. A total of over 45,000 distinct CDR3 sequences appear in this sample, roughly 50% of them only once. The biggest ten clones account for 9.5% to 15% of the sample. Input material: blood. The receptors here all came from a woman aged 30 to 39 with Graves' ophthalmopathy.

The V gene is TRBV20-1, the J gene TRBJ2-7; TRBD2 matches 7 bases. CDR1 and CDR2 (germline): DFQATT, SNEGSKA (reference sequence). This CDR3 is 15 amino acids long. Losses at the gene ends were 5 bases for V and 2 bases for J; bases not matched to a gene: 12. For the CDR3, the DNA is TGCAGTGCTGGACGGGGAGCGGGAAGGCCCTACGAGCAGTACTTC. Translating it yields CSAGRGAGRPYEQYF.

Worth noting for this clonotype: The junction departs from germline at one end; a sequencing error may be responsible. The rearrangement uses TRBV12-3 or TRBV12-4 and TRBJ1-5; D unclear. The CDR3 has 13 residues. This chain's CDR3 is CGSSLGGNQPQHF. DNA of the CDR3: TGCGGCAGCAGTTTGGGTGGGAATCAGCCCCAGCATTTT.

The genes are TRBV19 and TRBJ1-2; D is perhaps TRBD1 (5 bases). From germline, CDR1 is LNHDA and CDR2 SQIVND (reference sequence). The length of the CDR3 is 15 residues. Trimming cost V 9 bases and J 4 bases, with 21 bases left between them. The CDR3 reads CASSQERGGFYGYTF. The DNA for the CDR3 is TGTGCCAGCAGCCAAGAAAGGGGAGGGTTCTATGGCTACACCTTC.

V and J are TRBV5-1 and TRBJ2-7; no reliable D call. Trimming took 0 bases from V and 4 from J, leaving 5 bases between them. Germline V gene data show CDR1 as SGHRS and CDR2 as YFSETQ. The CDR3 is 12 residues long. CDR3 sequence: CASSLVGYEQYF. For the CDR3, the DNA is TGCGCCAGCAGCTTGGTGGGTTACGAGCAGTACTTC. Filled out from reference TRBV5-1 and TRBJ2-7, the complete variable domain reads KAGVTQTPRYLIKTRGQQVTLSCSPISGHRSVSWYQQTPGQGLQFLFEYFSETQRNKGNFPGRFSGRQFSNSRSEMNVSTLELGDSALYLCASSLVGYEQYFGPGTRLTVT.

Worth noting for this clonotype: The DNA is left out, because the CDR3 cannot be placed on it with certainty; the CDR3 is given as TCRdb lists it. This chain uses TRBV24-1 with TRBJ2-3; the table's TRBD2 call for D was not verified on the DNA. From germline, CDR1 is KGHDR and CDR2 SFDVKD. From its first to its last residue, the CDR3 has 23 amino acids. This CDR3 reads CATSGQRESNEQFFGPGGNTQYF.

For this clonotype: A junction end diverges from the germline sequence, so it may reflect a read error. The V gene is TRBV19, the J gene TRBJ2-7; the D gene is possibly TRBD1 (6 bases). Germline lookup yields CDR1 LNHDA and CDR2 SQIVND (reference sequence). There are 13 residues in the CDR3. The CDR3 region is CASGQCFSFEQYF. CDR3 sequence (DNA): TGTGCCAGCGGACAGTGTTTCTCCTTCGAGCAGTACTTC.

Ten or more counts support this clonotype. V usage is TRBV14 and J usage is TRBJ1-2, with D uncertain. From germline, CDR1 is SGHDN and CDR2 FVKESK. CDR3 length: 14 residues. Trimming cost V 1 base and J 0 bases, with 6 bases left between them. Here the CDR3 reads CASSQVSANYGYTF. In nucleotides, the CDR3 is TGTGCCAGCAGCCAAGTATCAGCTAACTATGGCTACACCTTC.

The DNA for the CDR3 is TGTGCCAGTAGTCGCGGACAGGGGGCTGAGTACACTGAAGCTTTCTTT. It codes for CASSRGQGAEYTEAFF. This chain uses TRBV19 with TRBJ1-1, with 11 bases aligning to TRBD1. CDR3 length equals 16 residues. The germline V gene has CDR1 LNHDA and CDR2 SQIVND (reference sequence). Trimming removed 5 bases from V and 3 bases from J; junction bases left unmatched: 8.

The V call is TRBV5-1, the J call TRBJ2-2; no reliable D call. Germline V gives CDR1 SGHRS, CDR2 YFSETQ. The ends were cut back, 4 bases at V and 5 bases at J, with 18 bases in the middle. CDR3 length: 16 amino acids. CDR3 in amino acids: CASSPDTGPMTGELFF. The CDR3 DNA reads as TGCGCCAGCAGCCCTGATACGGGTCCTATGACCGGGGAGCTGTTTTTT.

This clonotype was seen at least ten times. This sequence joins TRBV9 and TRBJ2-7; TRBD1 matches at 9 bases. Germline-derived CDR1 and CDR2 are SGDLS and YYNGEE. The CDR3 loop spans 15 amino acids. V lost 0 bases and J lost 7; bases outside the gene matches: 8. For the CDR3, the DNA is TGTGCCAGCAGCGTAGAGGGACAGGGCCTGAGTGAGCAGTACTTC. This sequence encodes CASSVEGQGLSEQYF.

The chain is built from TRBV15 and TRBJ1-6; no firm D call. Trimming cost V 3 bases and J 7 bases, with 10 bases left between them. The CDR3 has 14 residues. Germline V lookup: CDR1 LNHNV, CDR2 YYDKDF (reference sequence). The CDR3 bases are TGTGCCACCAGCAGTTCGCTCGGCAATTCACCCCTCCACTTT. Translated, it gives CATSSSLGNSPLHF.

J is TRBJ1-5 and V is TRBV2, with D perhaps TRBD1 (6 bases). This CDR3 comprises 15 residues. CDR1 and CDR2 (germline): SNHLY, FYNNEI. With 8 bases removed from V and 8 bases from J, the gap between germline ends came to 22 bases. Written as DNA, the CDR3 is TGTGCCAGCGCAACTAGCGGGACACTACCCGAGCCCCAGCATTTT. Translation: CASATSGTLPEPQHF.

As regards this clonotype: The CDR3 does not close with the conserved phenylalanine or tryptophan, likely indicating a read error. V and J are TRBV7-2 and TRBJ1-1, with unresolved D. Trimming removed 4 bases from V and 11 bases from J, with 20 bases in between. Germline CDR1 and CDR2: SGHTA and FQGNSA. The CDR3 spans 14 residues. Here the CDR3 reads CASSSQSQVPRAFC. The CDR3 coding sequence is TGTGCCAGCAGCTCCCAGAGTCAGGTGCCAAGGGCTTTCTGT.

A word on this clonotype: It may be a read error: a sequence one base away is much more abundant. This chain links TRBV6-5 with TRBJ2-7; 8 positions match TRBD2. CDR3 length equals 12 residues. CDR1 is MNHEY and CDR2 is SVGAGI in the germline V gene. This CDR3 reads CASSHGGGEQHF. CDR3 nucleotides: TGTGCCAGCAGCCACGGGGGGGGCGAGCAGCACTTC.

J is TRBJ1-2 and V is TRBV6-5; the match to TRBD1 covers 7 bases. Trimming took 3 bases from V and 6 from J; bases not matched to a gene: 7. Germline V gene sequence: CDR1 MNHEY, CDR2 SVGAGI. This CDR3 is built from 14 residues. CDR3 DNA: TGTGCCAGCAGTTATTTGACAGGGTTTAATGGCTACACCTTC. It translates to CASSYLTGFNGYTF.

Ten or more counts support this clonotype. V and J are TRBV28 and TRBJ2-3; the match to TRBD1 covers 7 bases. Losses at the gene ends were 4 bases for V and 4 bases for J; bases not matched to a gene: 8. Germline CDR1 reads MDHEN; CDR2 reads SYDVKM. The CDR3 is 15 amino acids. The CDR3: CASSSLGGEADTQYF. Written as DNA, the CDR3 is TGTGCCAGCAGTTCCTTAGGGGGCGAGGCAGATACGCAGTATTTT.

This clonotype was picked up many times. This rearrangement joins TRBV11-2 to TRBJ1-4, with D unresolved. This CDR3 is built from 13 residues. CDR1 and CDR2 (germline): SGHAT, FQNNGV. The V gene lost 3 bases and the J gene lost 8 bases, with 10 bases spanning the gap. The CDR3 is CASSFGDSEKLFF. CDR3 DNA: TGTGCCAGCAGCTTCGGGGATAGCGAAAAACTGTTTTTT.

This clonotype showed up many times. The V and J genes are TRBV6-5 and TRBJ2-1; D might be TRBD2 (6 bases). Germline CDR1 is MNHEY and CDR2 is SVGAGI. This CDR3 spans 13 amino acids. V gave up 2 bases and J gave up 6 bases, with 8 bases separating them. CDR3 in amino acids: CASSYLSGNEQFF. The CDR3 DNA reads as TGTGCCAGCAGTTACCTTAGCGGCAATGAGCAGTTCTTC.

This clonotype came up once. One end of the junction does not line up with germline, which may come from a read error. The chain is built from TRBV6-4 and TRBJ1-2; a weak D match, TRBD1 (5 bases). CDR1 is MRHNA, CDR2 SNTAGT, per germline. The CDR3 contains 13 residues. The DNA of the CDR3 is TGCGCCAGCAGTCGGGACGGAAACTATGGCTACACCTTC. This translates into CASSRDGNYGYTF.

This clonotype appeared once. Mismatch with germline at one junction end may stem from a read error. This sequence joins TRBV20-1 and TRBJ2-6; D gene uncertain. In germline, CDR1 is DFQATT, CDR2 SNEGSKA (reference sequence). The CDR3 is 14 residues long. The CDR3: CIARRWSGANVLTF. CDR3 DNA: TGCATTGCTAGGAGATGGTCTGGGGCCAACGTCCTGACTTTC.